A single sample gave rise to the 11 T cell receptor beta chains below, sequenced in a study of T cells in Graves' hyperthyroidism and ophthalmopathy. Template material for amplifying TCR beta CDR3 regions consisted of RNA transcripts. First-round RT-PCR with HTBI primers amplified the TCR CDR3 region. TCRdb re-called the multiplex PCR reads through MiXCR, storing one row per CDR3 protein. This sample carries approximately 360,000 distinct CDR3 sequences, 20% to 25% of them seen once, and the ten largest clones take 73%. Input material: blood. The receptors here all came from a man aged 50-60 years with Graves' hyperthyroidism.

The chain has TRBV28 and TRBJ2-1, with TRBD2 identical over 7 bases. CDR1 is MDHEN and CDR2 is SYDVKM in the germline V gene. The CDR3 is 15 amino acids. J gave up 3 bases and V 10 bases, and 12 bases lay outside the gene matches. The CDR3 region is CATDLGGTFYNEQFF. The CDR3 DNA sequence: TGTGCCACCGACCTGGGGGGGACTTTCTACAATGAGCAGTTCTTC.

This clonotype was observed a single time. A read error is possible here, since a much larger clone lies one base away. The DNA for the CDR3 is TGTGCCAGCAGTTACTCGACGAGGGCAAACACAGATACGCAGTATTTT. Amino acids: CASSYSTRANTDTQYF. This sequence joins TRBV6-5 and TRBJ2-3, with D possibly matching TRBD2 (5 bases). This CDR3 is 16 amino acids long. V was clipped by 0 bases and J by 2 bases, with 12 bases between them. CDR1 and CDR2 from the germline V gene are MNHEY and SVGAGI.

The chain employs TRBV3-1 and TRBJ1-6; 8 nucleotides line up with TRBD1. Germline V gives CDR1 LGHDT, CDR2 YNNKEL (reference sequence). J lost 10 bases, V lost 3 bases, and 11 bases had no gene match. CDR3 length: 16 residues. This chain's CDR3 is CASSQQGAQFGSPLHF. The CDR3 DNA is TGTGCCAGCAGCCAGCAGGGGGCCCAATTCGGGTCACCCCTCCACTTT. Variable domain in full (rest from reference TRBV3-1 and TRBJ1-6): DTAVSQTPKYLVTQMGNDKSIKCEQNLGHDTMYWYKQDSKKFLKIMFSYNNKELIINETVPNRFSPKSPDKAHLNLHINSLELGDSAVYFCASSQQGAQFGSPLHFGNGTRLTVT.

A word on this clonotype: One end of the junction fails to match germline, which may point to a read error. The chain is built from TRBV7-7 and TRBJ2-1, with 8 bases identical to TRBD2. Germline values: CDR1 SSHAT, CDR2 FNYEAQ (reference sequence). The CDR3 runs to 15 residues. The CDR3 sequence is CASSLGAGDYNEQFF. The DNA of the CDR3 is TGTGCTAGCAGCTTAGGAGCGGGAGATTACAATGAGCAGTTCTTC.

This clonotype was seen only a few times. The rearrangement joins TRBV30 to TRBJ1-1; possibly TRBD1 for D (6 bases). Germline CDR1 is GTSNPN and CDR2 is SVGIG (reference sequence). The CDR3 runs 14 residues. V was shortened by 2 bases and J by 1 base, with 11 bases between the two germline ends. The chain's CDR3 is CAWSLPGQNTEAFF. CDR3 nucleotide sequence: TGTGCCTGGAGTCTCCCGGGACAGAACACTGAAGCTTTCTTT.

This clonotype occurred a few times. CDR3 nucleotides: TGTGCCAGCAGCTTAGAGCGGACTCACAATGAGCAGTTCTTC. Its protein product is CASSLERTHNEQFF. The V and J genes are TRBV7-6 and TRBJ2-1, with D maybe TRBD2 (5 bases). Germline CDR1 is SGHVS and CDR2 is FNYEAQ. CDR3 length: 14 amino acids. The V end was cut by 1 base, the J end by 5 bases, with 9 bases between.

This clonotype was counted a few times. This sequence joins TRBV7-9 and TRBJ2-1; no clear D gene. Germline assignment: CDR1 SEHNR and CDR2 FQNEAQ (reference sequence). CDR3 length: 17 residues. Between the trimmed V and J ends, which lost 1 base and 7 bases, there was a span of 20 bases. CDR3 protein: CASSLGSAVPVRNEQFF. CDR3 nucleotides: TGTGCCAGCAGCTTAGGTAGTGCAGTTCCGGTTAGAAATGAGCAGTTCTTC.

This clonotype showed up just a few times. The gene calls are TRBV12-3 or TRBV12-4 and TRBJ1-2; tentative D call: TRBD1 (6 bases). There are 15 residues in the CDR3. The V end was cut by 2 bases, the J end by 4 bases, with 14 bases between. CDR3 sequence: CASSLTPQGTYGYTF. The CDR3 nucleotides read TGTGCCAGCAGTTTAACGCCTCAGGGGACCTATGGCTACACCTTC.

The chain is built from TRBV3-1 and TRBJ1-2; tentative D call: TRBD1 (5 bases). V was shortened by 2 bases and J by 7 bases, with 8 bases between the two germline ends. Germline V gene sequence: CDR1 LGHDT, CDR2 YNNKEL (reference sequence). The CDR3 contains 12 residues. CDR3 region: CASSQLQVGYTF. CDR3 in DNA: TGTGCCAGCAGCCAATTACAGGTTGGCTACACCTTC.

V usage is TRBV7-9 and J usage is TRBJ2-1; 7 nucleotides agree with TRBD1. Looked up from germline, CDR1 is SEHNR and CDR2 is FQNEAQ (reference sequence). The CDR3 is 14 residues long. With 1 base clipped from V and 5 bases from J, the junction kept 2 bases outside the gene matches. DNA of the CDR3: TGTGCCAGCAGCTTAGTGCAGGGGGACAATGAGCAGTTCTTC. This encodes CASSLVQGDNEQFF. Full variable domain (rest looked up from reference TRBV7-9 and TRBJ2-1): DTGVSQNPRHKITKRGQNVTFRCDPISEHNRLYWYRQTLGQGPEFLTYFQNEAQLEKSRLLSDRFSAERPKGSFSTLEIQRTEQGDSAMYLCASSLVQGDNEQFFGPGTRLTVL.

The gene calls are TRBV30 and TRBJ2-2; a weak D match, TRBD1 (6 bases). The CDR3 has 18 residues. The V gene's germline CDR1 is GTSNPN and CDR2 SVGIG (reference sequence). V dropped 4 bases and J dropped 3 bases, with 24 bases sitting between them. The CDR3 coding sequence is TGTGCCTGGAAAGGGTGGGGGCAACTCGGGGCGGACACCGGGGAGCTGTTTTTT. Amino acid sequence: CAWKGWGQLGADTGELFF.